What follows is one T cell receptor (beta chain) and its context. RNA was extracted with the RNeasy kit, and a quantity of 0.5 to 1 ug was reverse transcribed using random hexamers. TCRdb called the immunoSEQ multiplex PCR reads again in MiXCR, with one record for every CDR3 protein. This sample has about 120,000 distinct CDR3 sequences, with 93% found just once. This sample is drawn from a study of CD8 T cells in Susac syndrome. CD8+ and CD4+ T cells were negatively isolated; TEMRA cells were FACS-enriched. The CDR3 runs to 16 residues. Germline CDR1 is SGHRS and CDR2 is YFSETQ. V shed 2 bases and J 7 bases; nucleotides not matched to a gene: 9.

This sequence originates from a human donor with multiple sclerosis. This rearrangement joins TRBV5-1 to TRBJ1-6; 7 bases fit TRBD1. Sequenced sample: CD4+ T cells from PBMCs. The chain's CDR3 is CASSLEPGTANSPLHF. The CDR3 DNA reads TGCGCCAGCAGCTTAGAACCCGGGACAGCGAATTCACCCCTCCACTTT.